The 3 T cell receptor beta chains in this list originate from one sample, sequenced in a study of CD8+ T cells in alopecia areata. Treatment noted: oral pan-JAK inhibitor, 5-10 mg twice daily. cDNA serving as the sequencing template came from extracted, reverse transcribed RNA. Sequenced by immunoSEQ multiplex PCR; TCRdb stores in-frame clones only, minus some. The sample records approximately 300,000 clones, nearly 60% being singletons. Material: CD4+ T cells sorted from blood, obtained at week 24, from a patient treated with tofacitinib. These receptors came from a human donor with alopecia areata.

CDR3 protein: CSVRGHLTSNTEAFF. The CDR3, as DNA: TGCAGCGTGCGGGGTCATCTTACCTCGAACACTGAAGCTTTCTTT. This rearrangement joins TRBV29-1 to TRBJ1-1; D is ambiguous. The germline V gene has CDR1 SQVTM and CDR2 ANQGSEA. The CDR3 has 15 amino acids. Trimming pared 6 bases from V and 1 base from J, leaving 18 bases between.

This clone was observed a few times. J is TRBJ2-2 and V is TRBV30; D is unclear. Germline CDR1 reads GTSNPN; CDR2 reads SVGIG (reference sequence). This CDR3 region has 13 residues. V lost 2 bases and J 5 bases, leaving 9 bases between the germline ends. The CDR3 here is CAWSSLGTGELFF. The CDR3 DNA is TGTGCCTGGAGTTCCCTTGGAACCGGGGAGCTGTTTTTT.

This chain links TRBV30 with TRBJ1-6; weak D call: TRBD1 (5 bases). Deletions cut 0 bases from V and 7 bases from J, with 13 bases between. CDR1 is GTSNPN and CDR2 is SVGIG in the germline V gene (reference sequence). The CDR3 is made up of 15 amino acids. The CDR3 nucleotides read TGTGCCTGGAGTGTAGGAAGGGGAGGGAATTCACCCCTCCACTTT. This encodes CAWSVGRGGNSPLHF.